This entry lists 9 T cell receptor beta chains sequenced from one sample in a study of OX40 agonist ivuxolimab in advanced cancers. Sequenced by immunoSEQ multiplex PCR; TCRdb stores in-frame clones only, minus some. The sample contains more than 50,000 clones, approximately 94% of which appear only once. The starting material was CD4+ or CD8+ T cells sorted from blood, obtained in a trial of the OX40 agonist ivuxolimab. These receptors were obtained from an adult with an advanced solid tumor such as melanoma, head and neck, liver or kidney cancer.

The V and J genes are TRBV11-3 and TRBJ1-4; the D gene is possibly TRBD1 (6 bases). This CDR3 has 15 amino acids. CDR1 is SGHNT, CDR2 YENEEA, per germline. V lost 5 bases and J lost 8, with 18 bases in between. CDR3 sequence (DNA): TGTGCCAGCAGCCAAGGAACAGGGCGTGACGAAAAACTGTTTTTT. Translated, it gives CASSQGTGRDEKLFF.

CDR3 sequence: CASRGGTGAYGYTF. DNA for the CDR3: TGTGCCAGCAGAGGCGGGACAGGGGCCTATGGCTACACCTTC. The chain couples TRBV9 to TRBJ1-2; 10 bases line up with TRBD1. Losses at the gene ends were 5 bases for V and 4 bases for J; bases not matched to a gene: 5. The CDR3 spans 14 residues. CDR1 and CDR2 (germline): SGDLS, YYNGEE.

J is TRBJ2-1 and V is TRBV9; 11 bases are a match to TRBD2. The germline CDR1 and CDR2 sequences are SGDLS and YYNGEE. The CDR3 consists of 14 residues. Trimming removed 4 bases from V and 8 bases from J; junction bases left unmatched: 5. CDR3 in amino acids: CASSPSGRTDEQFF. DNA of the CDR3: TGTGCCAGCAGCCCTAGCGGGAGGACGGATGAGCAGTTCTTC.

This chain connects TRBV10-3 to TRBJ2-1, with D hard to call. V lost 3 bases and J 10 bases, leaving 13 bases between the germline ends. Germline assignment: CDR1 ENHRY and CDR2 SYGVKD. The CDR3 length is 13 residues. DNA of the CDR3: TGTGCCATCAGTGATGGAACGGTCGGCGAGCAGTTCTTC. This encodes CAISDGTVGEQFF.

The chain couples TRBV9 to TRBJ2-2; TRBD2 matches at 13 bases. V was pared by 4 bases and J by 7 bases, with 10 bases of the junction left unmatched. Germline lookup yields CDR1 SGDLS and CDR2 YYNGEE. This CDR3 has 17 residues. CDR3 nucleotides: TGTGCCAGCAGCCCTGGACTAGCGGGAGAAATGATCGGGGAGCTGTTTTTT. Its protein product is CASSPGLAGEMIGELFF.

The chain is built from TRBV2 and TRBJ2-7; D is perhaps TRBD2 (6 bases). CDR3 size: 15 residues. Trimming shortened V by 1 base and J by 0 bases, and 10 bases separated the two germline ends. Germline CDR1 reads SNHLY; CDR2 reads FYNNEI. The CDR3 sequence: CASSEGTTSSYEQYF. The CDR3 nucleotides are TGTGCCAGCAGTGAAGGGACTACCAGCTCCTACGAGCAGTACTTC.

The chain has TRBV19 and TRBJ1-1; TRBD1 aligns across 7 bases. Germline V lookup: CDR1 LNHDA, CDR2 SQIVND (reference sequence). J lost 1 base, V lost 5 bases, and 7 bases had no gene match. The CDR3 runs 15 residues. The CDR3 spells CASSPRQGWNTEAFF. CDR3 sequence (DNA): TGTGCCAGTAGTCCGCGACAGGGCTGGAACACTGAAGCTTTCTTT.

The chain links TRBV7-9 to TRBJ1-2, with a possible D match to TRBD1 (6 bases). Looked up from germline, CDR1 is SEHNR and CDR2 is FQNEAQ (reference sequence). CDR3 size: 14 residues. V was cut by 6 bases and J by 2 bases, with 13 bases left in between. The CDR3 sequence is CASRQSGTNYGYTF. The CDR3 DNA follows: TGTGCCAGCAGGCAATCCGGGACAAACTATGGCTACACCTTC.

V is TRBV5-6 and J is TRBJ1-1; no reliable D call. The CDR3 is 15 amino acids. The germline CDR1 and CDR2 sequences are SGHDT and YYEEEE. V dropped 4 bases and J dropped 0 bases, with 13 bases sitting between them. The CDR3 is CASSPQIDLNTEAFF. For the CDR3, the DNA is TGTGCCAGCAGCCCCCAAATAGACCTGAACACTGAAGCTTTCTTT.